These 8 T cell receptor beta chains share one sample of origin, sequenced in a study of OX40 agonist ivuxolimab in advanced cancers. TCRdb's table, derived via immunoSEQ multiplex PCR, lists solely in-frame clones and lacks some. The repertoire consists of 50,000 to 75,000 clones, with approximately 91% occurring once and the leading ten covering about 17%. This material consisted of CD4+ or CD8+ T cells sorted from blood, taken in a trial of the OX40 agonist ivuxolimab. The source of these receptors is an adult with an advanced solid tumor such as melanoma, head and neck, liver or kidney cancer.

The rearrangement joins TRBV2 to TRBJ1-2, with a weak D call TRBD1 (6 bases). The CDR3 totals 16 residues. Trimming took off 4 bases at V and 2 bases at J, with 17 bases between the two ends. Germline V gives CDR1 SNHLY, CDR2 FYNNEI. In DNA, the CDR3 is TGTGCCAGCAGTGGGGCTGCAGGGGCGCAGAACTATGGCTACACCTTC. Protein: CASSGAAGAQNYGYTF.

The chain couples TRBV27 to TRBJ1-1, with D perhaps TRBD1 (5 bases). Trimming removed 3 bases from V and 8 bases from J, with 10 bases in between. The CDR3 length is 12 residues. In germline, CDR1 is MNHEY, CDR2 SMNVEV (reference sequence). Here the CDR3 reads CASSFAGEEAFF. Written as DNA, the CDR3 is TGTGCCAGCAGTTTCGCGGGGGAGGAAGCTTTCTTT.

The chain carries TRBV6-1 and TRBJ2-3; D is unresolved. The germline V and J ends were trimmed by 2 bases and 5 bases, with 5 bases remaining between them. Germline lookup yields CDR1 MNHNS and CDR2 SASEGT. The CDR3 runs 12 residues. The CDR3 region is CASSEYKDTQYF. In DNA, the CDR3 is TGTGCCAGCAGTGAATACAAAGATACGCAGTATTTT.

The chain couples TRBV6-1 to TRBJ1-6; D may be TRBD1 (5 bases). Per germline, CDR1 MNHNS and CDR2 SASEGT. The CDR3 has 14 residues. The V end was cut by 5 bases, the J end by 10 bases, with 15 bases between. The CDR3: CASSSFGGGSPLHF. The DNA of the CDR3 is TGTGCCAGCAGTTCCTTCGGGGGTGGCTCACCCCTCCACTTT.

The chain uses TRBV7-9 and TRBJ2-3; possibly TRBD1 or TRBD2 for D (5 bases each). Germline assignment: CDR1 SEHNR and CDR2 FQNEAQ (reference sequence). The CDR3 contains 16 residues. V was trimmed by 5 bases and J by 2 bases, leaving 17 bases between them. This CDR3 is CASSPRDGWSTDTQYF. CDR3 coding DNA: TGTGCCAGCAGCCCTAGGGACGGATGGTCCACAGATACGCAGTATTTT.

This clone was counted once. The V gene is TRBV7-3, the J gene TRBJ2-7; 9 bases align to TRBD1. V dropped 0 bases and J dropped 5; count of bases not matched to a gene: 5. From germline, CDR1 is SGHTA and CDR2 FQGTGA. The CDR3 is made up of 15 amino acids. This CDR3 is CASSLTGQGMNEQYF. CDR3 in DNA: TGTGCCAGCAGCTTAACGGGACAGGGAATGAACGAGCAGTACTTC.

This clone has just a few counts. The genes are TRBV28 and TRBJ2-7, with 9 positions matching TRBD2. The V and J ends lost 6 bases and 1 base, in that order; junction bases with no gene match: 10. This CDR3 has 16 residues. The germline CDR1 and CDR2 sequences are MDHEN and SYDVKM. This CDR3 is CASRHALAGDSYEQYF. In DNA form, the CDR3 reads TGTGCCAGCAGACACGCACTAGCGGGTGATTCCTACGAGCAGTACTTC.

The chain carries TRBV6-5 and TRBJ1-6; TRBD1 agrees at 8 bases. J gave up 6 bases and V 6 bases, and 4 bases lay outside the gene matches. The CDR3 is 14 residues long. Germline CDR1 reads MNHEY; CDR2 reads SVGAGI. CDR3 sequence reads: CASSLGQGNSPLHF. In DNA, the CDR3 is TGTGCCAGCAGCCTAGGACAGGGTAATTCACCCCTCCACTTT.